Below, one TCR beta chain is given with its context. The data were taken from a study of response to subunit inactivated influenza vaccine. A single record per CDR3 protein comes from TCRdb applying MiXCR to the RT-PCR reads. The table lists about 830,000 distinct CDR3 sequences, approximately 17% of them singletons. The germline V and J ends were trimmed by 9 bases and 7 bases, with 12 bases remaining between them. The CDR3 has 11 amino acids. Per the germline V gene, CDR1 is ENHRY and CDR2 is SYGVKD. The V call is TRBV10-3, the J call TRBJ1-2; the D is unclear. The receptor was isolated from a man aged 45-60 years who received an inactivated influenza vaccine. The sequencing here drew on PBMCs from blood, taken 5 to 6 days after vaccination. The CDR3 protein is CAILAPSGYTF. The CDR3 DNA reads TGTGCCATACTGGCTCCAAGTGGCTACACCTTC.